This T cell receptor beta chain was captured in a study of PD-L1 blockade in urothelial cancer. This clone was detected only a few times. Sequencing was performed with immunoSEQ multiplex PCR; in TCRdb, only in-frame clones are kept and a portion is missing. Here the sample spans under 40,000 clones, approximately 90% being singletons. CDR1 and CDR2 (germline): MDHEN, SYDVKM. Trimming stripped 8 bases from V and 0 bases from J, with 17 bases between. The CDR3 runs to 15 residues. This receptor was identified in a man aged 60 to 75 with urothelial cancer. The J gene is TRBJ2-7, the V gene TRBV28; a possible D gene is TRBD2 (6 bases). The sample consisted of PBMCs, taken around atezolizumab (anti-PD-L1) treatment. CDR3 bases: TGTGCCAGCGCCCCCGCGGGGTCTCTCTCCTACGAGCAGTACTTC. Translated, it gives CASAPAGSLSYEQYF. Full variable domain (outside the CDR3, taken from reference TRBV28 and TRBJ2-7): DVKVTQSSRYLVKRTGEKVFLECVQDMDHENMFWYRQDPGLGLRLIYFSYDVKMKEKGDIPEGYSVSREKKERFSLILESASTNQTSMYLCASAPAGSLSYEQYFGPGTRLTVT.